A single sample is the source of the 13 T cell receptor beta chains below, sequenced in a study of cytomegalovirus exposure and HLA in healthy donors. The PCR made use of 60 Vbeta and 13 Jbeta primers. Clones were read by immunoSEQ multiplex PCR, and TCRdb kept only the in-frame ones, dropping some. The data contain about 120,000 clones, about three quarters of them seen just once; the ten biggest clones take up about 2.6%. Material: PBMCs. These receptors were collected from a woman aged 40 to 50 in good health and CMV-seropositive.

V gene TRBV27 combines with J gene TRBJ1-2; tentatively, D is TRBD1 (5 bases). The CDR3 spans 13 residues. With 2 bases removed from V and 6 bases from J, the gap between germline ends came to 10 bases. Per germline, CDR1 MNHEY and CDR2 SMNVEV (reference sequence). This CDR3 is CASSLGGRDGYTF. The CDR3 DNA reads as TGTGCCAGCAGTTTAGGGGGGAGGGATGGCTACACCTTC.

This chain joins TRBV10-3 and TRBJ1-2; 7 bases map to TRBD1. CDR3 length: 14 residues. Germline CDR1 is ENHRY and CDR2 is SYGVKD. V lost 9 bases and J lost 2; bases outside the gene matches: 9. The CDR3 spells CAMQETGTNYGYTF. DNA of the CDR3: TGTGCCATGCAAGAGACAGGGACAAACTATGGCTACACCTTC.

Here the CDR3 DNA reads TGTGCCAGCTCACCAACCCCGGGACAGATCTACGAGCAGTACTTC. Protein sequence: CASSPTPGQIYEQYF. The rearrangement uses TRBV18 and TRBJ2-7; 7 bases map to TRBD1. CDR1 KGHSH and CDR2 LQKENI come from the germline V gene. V trimming: 2 bases; J trimming: 3 bases; junction bases outside the gene matches: 7. CDR3 size: 15 residues.

The CDR3 nucleotides read TGCGCCAGCAGTCAACCAACAGGGTCCGAGCAGTACTTC. Protein sequence: CASSQPTGSEQYF. This chain joins TRBV23-1 and TRBJ2-7, with a weak D call TRBD1 (6 bases). TRBV23-1 is known as an ORF, though its function is uncertain. Trimming cost V 2 bases and J 6 bases, with 11 bases left between them. CDR3 length equals 13 residues.

The chain joins TRBV10-3 to TRBJ1-2; tentative D call: TRBD1 (6 bases). The germline V gene has CDR1 ENHRY and CDR2 SYGVKD. This CDR3 has 14 amino acids. V was cut by 5 bases and J by 2 bases, with 12 bases left in between. CDR3 sequence reads: CAISPTGTNYGYTF. The DNA for the CDR3 is TGTGCCATCAGTCCCACAGGGACCAACTATGGCTACACCTTC.

The chain uses TRBV14 and TRBJ2-7; 9 nucleotides align to TRBD2. The junction had 5 bases not matched to a gene; V was cut back by 1 base and J by 4 bases. The germline V gene has CDR1 SGHDN and CDR2 FVKESK. The CDR3 totals 15 residues. CDR3 region: CASSQAAGGWYEQYF. CDR3 nucleotides: TGTGCCAGCAGCCAAGCTGCGGGAGGGTGGTACGAGCAGTACTTC.

The rearrangement uses TRBV4-1 and TRBJ1-5; D uncertain. V lost 0 bases to trimming and J lost 7 bases, with 7 bases between them. This CDR3 has 13 residues. CDR1 and CDR2 (germline): MGHRA, YSYEKL. The CDR3, as DNA: TGCGCCAGCAGCCAAGAGGAGGGCCAGCCCCAGCATTTT. Its translation: CASSQEEGQPQHF.

In its sample, this clone was seen a few times. J is TRBJ2-7 and V is TRBV13, with unresolved D. The germline gives CDR1 PRHDT, CDR2 FYEKMQ (reference sequence). The CDR3 extends over 14 amino acids. V was trimmed by 6 bases and J by 0 bases, leaving 12 bases between them. Here the CDR3 DNA reads TGTGCCAGCAGTGTAGGTGACAACTCCTACGAGCAGTACTTC. This sequence encodes CASSVGDNSYEQYF.

The V and J genes are TRBV5-1 and TRBJ2-7; 9 positions agree with TRBD1. Looked up from germline, CDR1 is SGHRS and CDR2 is YFSETQ. V was pared by 0 bases and J by 5 bases, with 3 bases of the junction left unmatched. The CDR3 length is 14 residues. The CDR3 reads CASSLEGTGHEQYF. The CDR3 region has the DNA TGCGCCAGCAGCTTGGAGGGGACAGGGCACGAGCAGTACTTC.

This chain connects TRBV6-4 to TRBJ2-2, with 8 bases identical to TRBD1. Per the germline V gene, CDR1 is MRHNA and CDR2 is SNTAGT. V gave up 6 bases and J gave up 5 bases; unmatched junction bases: 8. The CDR3 length is 15 residues. CDR3 amino acids: CASRRQGSETGELFF. In DNA form, the CDR3 reads TGTGCCAGCAGGAGACAGGGGAGTGAGACCGGGGAGCTGTTTTTT.

CDR3 region: CASSQQQGRSHEQYF. The CDR3 DNA is TGTGCCAGCAGCCAACAACAGGGTAGATCTCACGAGCAGTACTTC. This chain joins TRBV5-4 and TRBJ2-7; D is perhaps TRBD1 (6 bases). Germline V gene lookup returns CDR1 SGHNT and CDR2 YYREEE (reference sequence). This CDR3 spans 15 amino acids. V shed 4 bases and J shed 5 bases, with 19 bases lying between them.

The rearrangement uses TRBV18 and TRBJ2-5, with D tentatively TRBD1 (5 bases). Germline CDR1 is KGHSH and CDR2 is LQKENI. The length of the CDR3 is 14 residues. The V end lost 6 bases, the J end lost 6 bases, and 17 bases lay between the germline ends. The CDR3 is CASSIQGRVKTQYF. The CDR3 DNA reads TGTGCCAGCTCTATTCAGGGCCGAGTGAAGACCCAGTACTTC. The variable domain in full, with the rest retrieved from reference TRBV18 and TRBJ2-5, is NAGVMQNPRHLVRRRGQEARLRCSPMKGHSHVYWYRQLPEEGLKFMVYLQKENIIDESGMPKERFSAEFPKEGPSILRIQQVVRGDSAAYFCASSIQGRVKTQYFGPGTRLLVL.

The genes are TRBV5-6 and TRBJ2-7; possibly TRBD1 for D (5 bases). V dropped 3 bases and J dropped 5 bases, with 15 bases sitting between them. Germline V gene lookup returns CDR1 SGHDT and CDR2 YYEEEE. The CDR3 sequence is 14 residues long. Here the CDR3 reads CASSSDPGYHEQYF. The CDR3 nucleotides are TGTGCCAGCAGCTCGGATCCAGGGTACCACGAGCAGTACTTC.